This TCR beta chain emerged from a study of T cells after yellow fever vaccination (dated by TCRdb to the late 2010s). For context, the study as a whole: The SMART-Seq v4 Ultra Low Input RNA kit was used to prepare libraries from fractions with low cell numbers. Bulk TCR alpha and beta repertoires were sequenced longitudinally to track T-cell clones before and after primary and booster YFV17D yellow fever vaccination. Blood samples were taken at several timepoints before and after primary and secondary immunization, and bulk PBMC replicates and cell subsets were isolated. Two healthy male donors made up the cohort, one aged 18 to 29 years and the other aged 30 to 39 years.

Interpreted using the paper, the treatment or condition label stands for: live attenuated yellow fever vaccine strain. A standard Ficoll-Paque protocol was used to isolate PBMCs from peripheral blood. Dynabeads CD4 and CD8 positive selection kits were used to isolate CD4 and CD8 T-cell fractions. TriZol was used to extract RNA from bulk PBMCs, from CD4 and CD8 fractions, and from dextramer-positive and dextramer-negative fractions. Points the paper makes about the study in general: Only a couple of donors were included in the study, so the extent to which the findings can be generalized is limited. The secondary T-cell response was weaker than the primary response but faster, peaking on day 5 instead of day 15. A small share of clonotypes occurred in both CD4 and CD8 compartments, likely arising from convergent recombination. Because abundant contaminating clonotypes from the bulk population could be contained in FACS-sorted repertoires, computational filtering was required. Most clones expanded after primary vaccination were re-detected after the booster (96% of CD4 and around 88% of CD8), suggesting broad memory maintenance.

The CDR3 runs 12 residues from the cysteine to the phenylalanine. The DNA shown is the 36-base CDR3, in frame from base 1. V loses 0 bases, J loses 7 bases, and the germline ends lie 7 bases apart. From a lookup of the germline V gene, CDR1 and CDR2 are SGHDT and YYEEEE. This clonotype was seen a few times. The antigen this receptor binds is unknown. The input lacks base qualities; no much larger clone sits a single base away. TCR cDNA was made using 5'RACE template switching, a step that added a universal primer site and unique molecular identifiers. Priming of cDNA synthesis was performed from both the TCR alpha and TCR beta constant segments. Library amplification involved two PCR steps, and the second step added sample barcodes and sequencing adapters. Sequencing of libraries was performed on Illumina HiSeq 2500 (2x100 bp) or NovaSeq (2x150 bp). Turning to the authors' computational methods: MIGEC handled demultiplexing of reads and collapsing into UMI consensus sequences, while MiXCR performed V(D)J alignment. Clonotypes responding to the vaccine were identified with edgeR on replicate PBMC samples, with the criteria of FDR below 0.01 and a log2 fold change above 5 up to day 15. Each bulk clonotype received a CD4 or CD8 identity based on whether the sequenced CD4 or CD8 repertoire contained that clonotype at higher abundance. The public reads were run again by TCRdb, first through fastp at Q25 and then through MiXCR, and only productive beta chains were kept. Every entry covers one CDR3 protein and lists the most common genes and DNA from its rows. In this record, the V and J calls reflect TCRdb's handling and not the investigators' own analysis. The table for this sample lists 200,000 to 300,000 distinct CDR3 sequences; over 10% of them were counted only once. Around 0.55% of the sample is held by the ten biggest clonotypes.

The TCR originated in a man aged 25-45 years who received the YFV17D yellow fever vaccine. Recombination joined TRBV5-6 with TRBJ2-5; no D gene can be assigned with confidence. Sequences were derived from CD4+ T cells sorted from PBMCs, sampled 45 days after the yellow fever booster vaccination. The CDR3 corresponds to CASSLDTATQYF. The bases read TGTGCCAGCAGCTTGGATACCGCGACCCAGTACTTC.